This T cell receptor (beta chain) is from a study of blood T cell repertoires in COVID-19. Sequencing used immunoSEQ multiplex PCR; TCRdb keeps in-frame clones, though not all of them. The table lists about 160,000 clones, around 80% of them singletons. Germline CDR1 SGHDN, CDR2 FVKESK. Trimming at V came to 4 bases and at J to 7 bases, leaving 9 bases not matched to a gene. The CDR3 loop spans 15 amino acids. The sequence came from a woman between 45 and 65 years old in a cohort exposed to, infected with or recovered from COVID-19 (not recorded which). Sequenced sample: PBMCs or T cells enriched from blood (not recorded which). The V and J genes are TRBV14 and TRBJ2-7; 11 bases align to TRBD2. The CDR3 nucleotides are TGTGCCAGCAGCCTTTTTAGCGGGAGGGTCTATGAGCAGTACTTC. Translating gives CASSLFSGRVYEQYF.